The next 29 T cell receptor beta chains were all read from a single sample in a study of early T cells in non-severe SARS-CoV-2 infection. TCRdb reanalysed the 5' RACE reads using MiXCR and keeps one entry per CDR3 protein. This table holds under 95,000 distinct CDR3 sequences, about 15% found once. The sample comprised whole blood. These receptors were taken from an adult who was a healthcare worker with PCR-confirmed SARS-CoV-2 infection or an uninfected control (not recorded which).

This clonotype was picked up many times. The chain employs TRBV12-3 or TRBV12-4 and TRBJ2-3; tentatively, D is TRBD1 (5 bases). The CDR3 totals 18 residues. The germline V and J ends were trimmed by 6 bases and 5 bases, with 27 bases remaining between them. The CDR3 spells CASRQNRLSWDRGDTQYF. The CDR3 coding sequence is TGTGCCAGCAGGCAAAACCGTCTTAGCTGGGATAGGGGAGATACGCAGTATTTT.

This clonotype was seen a few times. The chain links TRBV28 to TRBJ2-1, with unresolved D. The V and J ends lost 8 bases and 4 bases respectively, with 18 bases between them. The CDR3 length is 15 residues. The germline CDR1 and CDR2 sequences are MDHEN and SYDVKM. The chain's CDR3 is CASRTQGTPYNEQFF. The CDR3 DNA sequence: TGTGCCAGCCGCACACAAGGTACGCCTTACAATGAGCAGTTCTTC. The full variable domain, its missing parts supplied by reference TRBV28 and TRBJ2-1, is DVKVTQSSRYLVKRTGEKVFLECVQDMDHENMFWYRQDPGLGLRLIYFSYDVKMKEKGDIPEGYSVSREKKERFSLILESASTNQTSMYLCASRTQGTPYNEQFFGPGTRLTVL.

V usage is TRBV24-1 and J usage is TRBJ2-3; D is ambiguous. The CDR3 contains 12 residues. Germline-derived CDR1 and CDR2 are KGHDR and SFDVKD. Trimming removed 2 bases at V and 2 bases at J, with 1 base between. The CDR3 sequence: CATSDYTDTQYF. For the CDR3, the DNA is TGTGCCACCAGTGATTACACAGATACGCAGTATTTT.

The J gene is TRBJ2-3, the V gene TRBV5-1; D unclear. Germline values: CDR1 SGHRS, CDR2 YFSETQ. The V and J ends lost 0 bases and 4 bases respectively, with 18 bases between them. This CDR3 is 17 amino acids long. In nucleotides, the CDR3 is TGCGCCAGCAGCTTGGGCTTGGCGGCCGCGGCGGCAGATACGCAGTATTTT. Its translation: CASSLGLAAAAADTQYF.

This clonotype occurred a few times. The chain combines TRBV20-1 with TRBJ2-3, with D perhaps TRBD1 (5 bases). The CDR3 length is 14 residues. Germline CDR1 is DFQATT and CDR2 is SNEGSKA (reference sequence). With 6 bases removed from V and 1 base from J, the gap between germline ends came to 14 bases. This CDR3 reads CSAPQEDRTDTQYF. CDR3 in DNA: TGCAGTGCCCCACAGGAAGATCGCACAGATACGCAGTATTTT.

The V gene is TRBV12-3 or TRBV12-4, the J gene TRBJ1-2; a possible D gene is TRBD1 (5 bases). There are 15 residues in the CDR3. Trimming shortened V by 2 bases and J by 1 base, and 11 bases separated the two germline ends. The CDR3 spells CASSLPGNNNYGYTF. The CDR3 DNA follows: TGTGCCAGCAGTTTACCAGGGAATAATAACTATGGCTACACCTTC.

This clonotype appeared a few times. The chain has TRBV27 and TRBJ2-1; 11 nucleotides agree with TRBD2. Germline CDR1 and CDR2: MNHEY and SMNVEV (reference sequence). The CDR3 extends over 16 amino acids. The ends lost 7 bases at V and 4 bases at J; junction bases unmatched: 9. CDR3 nucleotide sequence: TGTGCCAGCATTCAGACTAGCGGGACGAATTACAATGAGCAGTTCTTC. This encodes CASIQTSGTNYNEQFF.

This clonotype came up many times. The J gene is TRBJ2-7, the V gene TRBV6-2 or TRBV6-3; D is perhaps TRBD2 (5 bases). V was clipped by 7 bases and J by 2 bases, with 15 bases between them. The CDR3 has 14 residues. The germline gives CDR1 MNHEY, CDR2 SVGEGT. The DNA for the CDR3 is TGTGCCAGCAACTCCGACCTCGGGGCCTACGAGCAGTACTTC. Its translation: CASNSDLGAYEQYF.

This clonotype has a handful of counts. For the CDR3, the DNA is TGTGCCAGCAGCCTCACCCCCTCTGGGGCCAACGTCCTGACTTTC. This encodes CASSLTPSGANVLTF. V usage is TRBV28 and J usage is TRBJ2-6; D is unclear. The CDR3 has 15 amino acids. V gave up 6 bases and J gave up 0 bases, with 9 bases separating them. Germline lookup yields CDR1 MDHEN and CDR2 SYDVKM.

The chain combines TRBV7-2 with TRBJ1-2; D remains unclear. V was cut by 3 bases and J by 7 bases, with 12 bases left in between. This CDR3 region has 13 residues. Germline values: CDR1 SGHTA, CDR2 FQGNSA. The CDR3 here is CASSLGSYCGYTF. In DNA, the CDR3 is TGTGCCAGCAGCTTGGGCAGCTACTGTGGCTACACCTTC. Based on the CDR3 plus reference TRBV7-2 and TRBJ1-2, the full variable domain is GAGVSQSPSNKVTEKGKDVELRCDPISGHTALYWYRQSLGQGLEFLIYFQGNSAPDKSGLPSDRFSAERTGGSVSTLTIQRTQQEDSAVYLCASSLGSYCGYTFGSGTRLTVV.

In its sample, this clonotype was seen a few times. The chain joins TRBV6-5 to TRBJ1-1; the D is unclear. Germline lookup yields CDR1 MNHEY and CDR2 SVGAGI. The germline V and J ends were trimmed by 0 bases and 4 bases, with 15 bases remaining between them. The CDR3 runs to 16 residues. This chain's CDR3 is CASSYSGTGRSTEAFF. The CDR3 coding sequence is TGTGCCAGCAGTTACTCGGGAACTGGGCGGAGCACTGAAGCTTTCTTT.

CDR3 sequence (DNA): TGTGCCAGCACCCGGGAACAATTCAACAATGAGCAGTTCTTC. Amino acid sequence: CASTREQFNNEQFF. V is TRBV12-3 or TRBV12-4 and J is TRBJ2-1; D may be TRBD2 (5 bases). The V gene lost 7 bases and the J gene lost 5 bases, with 15 bases spanning the gap. The CDR3 has 14 residues.

This chain joins TRBV3-1 and TRBJ1-1; D gene unclear. The CDR3 loop spans 15 amino acids. Germline CDR1 LGHDT, CDR2 YNNKEL (reference sequence). The V end was cut by 0 bases, the J end by 2 bases, with 10 bases between. Here the CDR3 DNA reads TGTGCCAGCAGCCAAGATTATGGGATCAACACTGAAGCTTTCTTT. This translates into CASSQDYGINTEAFF.

The J gene is TRBJ1-2, the V gene TRBV7-2; D unresolved. The CDR3 is made up of 13 amino acids. Germline CDR1 reads SGHTA; CDR2 reads FQGNSA. V was trimmed by 5 bases and J by 4 bases, leaving 11 bases between them. The chain's CDR3 is CASSRASGYGYTF. The CDR3 DNA reads as TGTGCCAGCAGCCGTGCCAGTGGCTATGGCTACACCTTC.

This clonotype occurred a few times. V usage is TRBV28 and J usage is TRBJ2-1, with TRBD2 matching over 7 bases. CDR1 and CDR2 (germline): MDHEN, SYDVKM. V shed 3 bases, J shed 8 bases, and the junction held 7 bases outside the gene matches. The CDR3 is 14 amino acids. The CDR3, as DNA: TGTGCCAGCAGTTTTAGGTGGGAGGGCCATGAGCAGTTCTTC. It encodes CASSFRWEGHEQFF.

This clonotype was counted only a few times. The rearrangement uses TRBV12-3 or TRBV12-4 and TRBJ2-1; 13 nucleotides match TRBD2. CDR3 length: 13 amino acids. Germline trimming cut 6 bases from V and 10 bases from J; bases unmatched to any gene: 3. CDR3 coding DNA: TGTGCCAGCAGACTAGCGGGAGGGGTCGAGCAGTTCTTC. Translation: CASRLAGGVEQFF.

The chain's CDR3 is CSASPSGQANTYEQYF. The CDR3, as DNA: TGCAGTGCTAGTCCTTCGGGACAGGCTAACACCTACGAGCAGTACTTC. The chain carries TRBV20-1 and TRBJ2-7; 8 nucleotides line up with TRBD1. The CDR3 is 16 amino acids. Germline trimming cut 3 bases from V and 2 bases from J; bases unmatched to any gene: 12. Germline CDR1 and CDR2: DFQATT and SNEGSKA (reference sequence).

The V gene is TRBV6-1, the J gene TRBJ2-1; 8 bases agree with TRBD2. CDR1 and CDR2 from the germline V gene are MNHNS and SASEGT. V was pared by 6 bases and J by 7 bases, with 8 bases of the junction left unmatched. The CDR3 length is 14 residues. CDR3 amino acids: CASSRSGLENEQFF. The CDR3 coding sequence is TGTGCCAGCAGCCGCTCGGGACTAGAGAATGAGCAGTTCTTC.

The rearrangement joins TRBV6-5 to TRBJ1-3, with D unresolved. Germline CDR1 MNHEY, CDR2 SVGAGI. Trimming pared 6 bases from V and 3 bases from J, leaving 3 bases between. The CDR3 loop spans 11 amino acids. CDR3 sequence reads: CASSDGNTIYF. The CDR3 region has the DNA TGTGCCAGCAGCGATGGAAACACCATATATTTT.

In the case of this clonotype: Without the conserved terminal phenylalanine or tryptophan, this CDR3 likely stems from a read error. V usage is TRBV12-3 or TRBV12-4 and J usage is TRBJ2-3; D gene ambiguous. CDR3 length: 13 amino acids. The V end lost 7 bases, the J end lost 2 bases, and 10 bases lay between the germline ends. The CDR3 is CASTPPATDTQYS. Written as DNA, the CDR3 is TGTGCCAGCACCCCCCCGGCCACAGATACGCAGTATTCT.

This clonotype appeared a few times. This chain connects TRBV7-9 to TRBJ2-1, with D uncertain. The germline V and J ends were trimmed by 3 bases and 6 bases, with 9 bases remaining between them. This CDR3 is 13 amino acids long. Germline loops: CDR1 SEHNR, CDR2 FQNEAQ (reference sequence). The CDR3: CASSLVLLNEQFF. CDR3 nucleotides: TGTGCCAGCAGCTTGGTCCTACTCAATGAGCAGTTCTTC.

The sample holds many counts of this clonotype. V gene TRBV5-1 combines with J gene TRBJ2-2, with 9 bases fitting TRBD2. This CDR3 comprises 16 residues. CDR1 is SGHRS, CDR2 YFSETQ, per germline. Trimming took 3 bases from V and 8 from J; bases not matched to a gene: 11. CDR3 region: CASSSIHPGLAGELFF. The CDR3 DNA is TGCGCCAGCAGCTCTATCCACCCGGGACTAGCAGGGGAGCTGTTTTTT.

The chain has TRBV5-1 and TRBJ2-7, with 7 bases fitting TRBD1. The CDR3 loop spans 13 amino acids. CDR1 is SGHRS and CDR2 is YFSETQ in the germline V gene. The trim removed 4 bases at V and 2 bases at J, leaving 3 bases unmatched. The CDR3 sequence: CASSEGQTYEQYF. The CDR3 nucleotides read TGCGCCAGCAGCGAGGGACAGACCTACGAGCAGTACTTC.

The chain carries TRBV28 and TRBJ2-7; D is undetermined. The CDR3 has 15 residues. Per the germline V gene, CDR1 is MDHEN and CDR2 is SYDVKM. V was trimmed by 5 bases and J by 1 base, leaving 15 bases between them. The CDR3 region has the DNA TGTGCCAGCAGTCCAGAGCCCCGTTCATCCTACGAGCAGTACTTC. Translating gives CASSPEPRSSYEQYF.

This clonotype turned up a few times. The chain couples TRBV6-1 to TRBJ2-7; D not resolved. Germline V CDR1 and CDR2: MNHNS, SASEGT. Trimming pared 5 bases from V and 4 bases from J, leaving 15 bases between. The CDR3 sequence is 14 residues long. CDR3 nucleotide sequence: TGTGCCAGCAGTCGACTTAAGGAGCCGTACGAGCAGTACTTC. Residues: CASSRLKEPYEQYF.

The chain carries TRBV6-6 and TRBJ2-5; 7 positions agree with TRBD2. CDR1 and CDR2 (germline): MNHNY, SVGAGI (reference sequence). Losses at the gene ends were 5 bases for V and 4 bases for J; bases not matched to a gene: 7. This CDR3 is built from 14 residues. The CDR3 here is CASSEPGLPETQYF. CDR3 coding DNA: TGTGCCAGCAGTGAGCCGGGACTACCAGAGACCCAGTACTTC.

The V gene is TRBV20-1, the J gene TRBJ2-1; 8 bases agree with TRBD2. Germline CDR1 and CDR2: DFQATT and SNEGSKA (reference sequence). V lost 3 bases and J lost 8; bases outside the gene matches: 9. The CDR3 has 14 amino acids. The chain's CDR3 is CSASGGRISDEQFF. The CDR3 coding sequence is TGCAGTGCTAGTGGCGGGAGGATTAGTGATGAGCAGTTCTTC.

There are many counts of this clonotype. The chain couples TRBV9 to TRBJ2-1, with 7 bases lining up with TRBD1. V lost 0 bases to trimming and J lost 7 bases; unmatched junction nucleotides: 10. Germline lookup yields CDR1 SGDLS and CDR2 YYNGEE. CDR3 length equals 16 residues. The DNA for the CDR3 is TGTGCCAGCAGCGTAGCTACAGGGGCACTTACTAATGAGCAGTTCTTC. This codes for CASSVATGALTNEQFF.

V usage is TRBV20-1 and J usage is TRBJ2-7; no firm D call. This CDR3 spans 13 amino acids. Germline CDR1 DFQATT, CDR2 SNEGSKA (reference sequence). Trimming stripped 1 base from V and 0 bases from J, with 7 bases between. The CDR3 sequence is CSARAGSSYEQYF. The CDR3 nucleotides are TGCAGTGCTAGAGCGGGCAGCTCCTACGAGCAGTACTTC.